This TCR beta chain emerged from a study of early T cells in non-severe SARS-CoV-2 infection. Study context: Bulk RNA taken from unsorted whole blood was sequenced, leaving chains unpaired. Study-level findings and limits: Private and CD4 specificities were missed by VDJdb matching, which favored anti-spike CD8 responses.

CDR1 is SQVTM, CDR2 ANQGSEA, per germline. The CDR3 spans 17 amino acids, including both terminal residues. Attachment of unique molecular identifiers was made to individual cDNA molecules. TCRdb re-analysed the 5' RACE reads in MiXCR, keeping a single row per CDR3 protein. This table holds 60,000 to 75,000 distinct CDR3 sequences, 10% to 15% found once. A few counts support this clonotype. Its antigen is not known. The limits of the CDR3 on the DNA are not certain, so only TCRdb's listed CDR3 is given. The sample here was whole blood, taken at baseline. V gene TRBV29-1 combines with J gene TRBJ1-1; TRBD1, as called in the table, went unchecked against the DNA. The TCR was taken from an adult who was a healthcare worker with PCR-confirmed SARS-CoV-2 infection or an uninfected control (not recorded which). CDR3 sequence: CSVATEAFFGQGIGAFF.